This T cell receptor (beta chain) is from a study of T cell changes during pregnancy in multiple sclerosis. Data came from immunoSEQ multiplex PCR; TCRdb stores just in-frame clones and leaves some out. The sample has 35,000 or so clones; approximately 90% are singletons. Germline V gene data show CDR1 as WSHSY and CDR2 as SAAADI. The CDR3 covers 15 residues. The germline V and J ends were trimmed by 0 bases and 8 bases, with 14 bases remaining between them. The chain uses TRBV10-2 and TRBJ1-5; D ambiguous. This clonotype was obtained from a female donor in good health, enrolled as a control in a pregnancy study. The material was CD4+ T cells from peripheral blood mononuclear cells, obtained in the third trimester of pregnancy. In DNA, the CDR3 is TGCGCCAGCAGTGAGTCGGAGCGGGGTTCGGAGCCCCAGCATTTT. Amino acids: CASSESERGSEPQHF.